This TCR beta chain was sequenced for a study of T cells in Graves' hyperthyroidism and ophthalmopathy (dated by TCRdb to about 2019). In terms of the full investigation: Peripheral blood samples were taken at initial diagnosis, before any treatment was given. The roughly 90 discovery patients were divided at random into training and test sets in a 7:3 ratio. A discovery cohort of about a hundred patients, about 40 with Graves' ophthalmopathy and approximately 55 with stable Graves' hyperthyroidism, was used to find distinguishing TCR V-J signatures. Prospective prediction of ophthalmopathy was tested in an independent validation cohort consisting of roughly 19 hyperthyroidism patients and approximately 16 patients who later progressed to ophthalmopathy. According to the paper, TCR Vbeta CDR3 sequencing was carried out on approximately 140 peripheral blood samples, which came from under 50 ophthalmopathy, approximately 78 hyperthyroidism and approximately 17 progressor patients. Thyroid tissue and blood T-cell repertoires from more than 5 Graves' hyperthyroidism patients were also compared in the study. After blood sampling, hyperthyroidism patients were treated with methimazole at a starting dose of 30 mg daily, and ophthalmopathy patients were treated with high-dose intravenous methylprednisolone. Beyond this particular receptor, the publication reports: In cross-validation, a model built on a 13 V-J signature told ophthalmopathy apart from stable hyperthyroidism with just under 90% sensitivity and about 81% specificity, and in testing the same model reached 80%/75%. No statistical method was used to set the sample size in advance, and investigators knew the group allocation. In validation, progression to ophthalmopathy was predicted by the model with 70% to 71% sensitivity and 72% to 85% specificity, a median of approximately 6.5 months before onset. Most expanded thyroid clonotypes (frequency above 0.001) were also found in blood, which suggests that blood repertoires may mirror thyroid immune responses.

Amplification of TCR beta CDR3 regions was carried out from RNA transcripts. For the first round of RT-PCR on the TCR CDR3, the HTBI primer set was used together with the Qiagen OneStep RT-PCR kit. Libraries were constructed in a second round of multiplex PCR, after which size selection and purification were performed. Paired-end sequencing of the libraries was performed with 100 bp reads on an Illumina HiSeq2000. On the study's bioinformatics: SOAPnuke was used to process the raw data, with reads discarded if the reads contained adapters or uncalled bases, had a mean Phred below 15, or lacked an exact constant-primer or identifier match. High-quality paired reads were merged with COPE v1.2.5, and unique nucleotide sequences were defined as clonotypes. Clonotypes were aligned to IMGT TRBV, TRBD and TRBJ reference segments using MiTCR v1.1. The analysis included only V-J combinations with a frequency above 0.0001, which together covered 99% to 99.2% of the repertoires. The TCS score was defined as the ratio of F50 (clonal expansion) to E x V (chaos), calculated using BLOSUM62-based TCRdist between CDR3 peptides within each V-J. Welch's t-statistics and random forest reduced roughly 530 V-J features to about 13, which were used in a naive Bayes classifier (R e1071). TCRdb handled the public reads itself, with Q25 trimming in fastp and clone calling in MiXCR, and kept productive beta chains. A single entry per CDR3 protein holds the most common genes and DNA from its merged rows. In this record, the V and J calls reflect TCRdb's handling and not the investigators' own analysis. This sample gives about 210,000 distinct CDR3 sequences in total; 17% of them show up just once. The ten largest account for roughly 50% of the sample.

In this sample, this clonotype turned up many times. Its antigen specificity is not known. Base-call qualities are not available, and no considerably larger clone is one nucleotide away. Graves' hyperthyroidism was defined as stable when no progression to ophthalmopathy occurred over 18 months of follow-up. Hyperthyroidism patients were aged 18 to 65 years and newly diagnosed, with disease duration of less than 2 months. Patients with uncontrolled infections, other autoimmune diseases, pregnancy or lactation were excluded. Diagnoses relied on clinical symptoms, serum thyroxine and TRAb, thyroid ultrasound and orbital computed tomography. Ficoll-Paque density gradient centrifugation was used to isolate PBMCs from around 10 ml of fresh peripheral blood. Total RNA was extracted using Trizol reagent, and RNA quality was assessed on an Agilent 2100 Bioanalyzer. The CDR3 contains 13 residues, cysteine and phenylalanine counted. The only DNA kept is the CDR3, 39 bases in frame from the first base. CDR1 and CDR2 (SQVTM, ANQGSEA) derive from the germline V gene. At the junction V is shortened by 6 bases and J by 6 bases, with 17 bases in between.

The rearranged segments are TRBV29-1 and TRBJ1-1; matching of 6 bases hints at TRBD1 as the D gene. The origin of this receptor is a man aged 50 to 60 with Graves' hyperthyroidism. The sample taken for sequencing was blood. The CDR3 sequence is CSVETDRGAEAFF. The DNA sequence follows: TGCAGCGTGGAAACGGACAGAGGAGCTGAAGCTTTCTTT.